This is a list of T cell receptor beta chains from one sample in a study of cytomegalovirus exposure and HLA in healthy donors. Using immunoSEQ multiplex PCR, the repertoire was profiled, and TCRdb retains in-frame clones only, with some absent. The sample lists 130,000 or so clones, less than 85% occurring once. Sequencing was done on a sample of PBMCs. Receptors originate from a man aged 18 to 30 in good health and CMV-seropositive. Each CDR3 is given with its conserved first and last residue. A D gene is named only where the DNA matches it firmly. Only some rows state a clone size, as once, few, many or a class for expanded clones.

J gene | D gene | clone size | V gene | CDR3 protein | CDR3 DNA
TRBJ1-2 | TRBD1 | . | TRBV15 | CATSSGRTGVYGYTF | TGTGCCACCAGCAGCGGCCGGACAGGGGTTTATGGCTACACCTTC
TRBJ2-7 | . | . | TRBV11-2 | CASSSRPRGGYEQYF | TGTGCCAGCAGCTCGCGGCCCCGGGGAGGCTACGAGCAGTACTTC
TRBJ2-1 | TRBD2 | . | TRBV7-2 | CASSLVGTSGDNEQFF | TGTGCCAGCAGCTTAGTTGGGACTAGCGGTGACAATGAGCAGTTCTTC
TRBJ1-2 | . | . | TRBV5-5 | CASSFVDSTYGYTF | TGTGCCAGCAGCTTCGTGGACAGCACCTATGGCTACACCTTC
TRBJ2-1 | TRBD1 | . | TRBV9 | CASSVLVVPGQGRGGQFF | TGTGCCAGCAGCGTTTTGGTGGTACCGGGACAGGGTCGGGGTGGGCAGTTCTTC
TRBJ2-1 | TRBD2 | . | TRBV29-1 | CSVGGGSSYNEQFF | TGCAGCGTTGGAGGCGGGAGCTCCTACAATGAGCAGTTCTTC
TRBJ1-2 | . | few | TRBV4-2 | CASSQAAGEYGYTF | TGTGCCAGCAGCCAGGCGGCGGGTGAATATGGCTACACCTTC
TRBJ1-1 | TRBD1 | once | TRBV27 | CASSFRDRGYTEAFF | TGTGCCAGCAGTTTTCGGGACAGGGGATACACTGAAGCTTTCTTT
TRBJ1-5 | . | . | TRBV6-6 | CASSYSAENQPQHF | TGTGCCAGCAGTTACTCGGCGGAAAATCAGCCCCAGCATTTT
TRBJ1-2 | . | few | TRBV28 | CASRWASDGYTF | TGTGCCAGCAGATGGGCATCGGATGGCTACACCTTC
TRBJ1-2 | TRBD1 | . | TRBV2 | CASSGRGRPGYTF | TGTGCCAGCAGCGGAAGGGGGCGGCCTGGCTACACCTTC
TRBJ1-5 | TRBD1 | . | TRBV7-2 | CASSSRTGDNQPQHF | TGTGCCAGCAGCTCCAGGACAGGGGACAATCAGCCCCAGCATTTT
TRBJ2-7 | . | . | TRBV7-8 | CASSWDSGDPYEQYF | TGTGCCAGCAGTTGGGACTCCGGGGACCCCTACGAGCAGTACTTC
TRBJ2-7 | . | . | TRBV6-1 | CASTGDRVGEQYF | TGTGCCAGCACGGGGGATCGGGTAGGCGAGCAGTACTTC
TRBJ1-2 | TRBD1 | few | TRBV4-1 | CASSATPGQGAFGYTF | TGCGCCAGCAGCGCCACGCCGGGACAGGGGGCATTCGGCTACACCTTC
TRBJ1-6 | TRBD1 | once | TRBV6-6 | CASSYSSQGVPLHF | TGTGCCAGCAGTTACTCGAGCCAGGGGGTACCCCTCCACTTT
TRBJ1-2 | . | . | TRBV7-9 | CASSSSYGYTF | TGTGCCAGCAGCTCCAGCTATGGCTACACCTTC
TRBJ2-5 | TRBD2 | . | TRBV30 | CAWSVSTGGYEETQYF | TGTGCCTGGAGTGTTTCCACCGGGGGGTATGAAGAGACCCAGTACTTC
TRBJ2-2 | . | . | TRBV19 | CASSIKRSGTGELFF | TGTGCCAGTAGTATAAAGAGGAGCGGGACCGGGGAGCTGTTTTTT
TRBJ1-6 | . | . | TRBV6-1 | CASRKEGESSPLHF | TGTGCCAGCCGGAAGGAAGGAGAGAGTTCACCCCTCCACTTT
TRBJ2-1 | . | . | TRBV9 | CASSGKQAHNEQFF | TGTGCCAGCAGCGGAAAACAGGCCCACAATGAGCAGTTCTTC
TRBJ2-1 | . | . | TRBV11-2 | CASSLGAGAISYNEQFF | TGTGCCAGCAGCTTGGGTGCTGGGGCCATCTCCTACAATGAGCAGTTCTTC
TRBJ2-7 | . | . | TRBV6-6 | CASQGVYYEQYF | TGTGCCAGCCAAGGGGTATACTACGAGCAGTACTTC
TRBJ2-2 | TRBD1 | . | TRBV10-3 | CAISRTGGDTGELFF | TGTGCCATCAGTAGGACAGGGGGAGACACCGGGGAGCTGTTTTTT
TRBJ2-1 | . | . | TRBV7-2 | CASSATGSNEQFF | TGTGCCAGCAGCGCCACAGGGAGCAATGAGCAGTTCTTC
TRBJ2-5 | . | . | TRBV6-5 | CASISSRGTQYF | TGTGCCAGCATCTCGAGTCGGGGGACCCAGTACTTC
TRBJ1-2 | . | . | TRBV27 | CASSWAINYGYTF | TGTGCCAGCAGTTGGGCCATCAACTATGGCTACACCTTC
TRBJ2-3 | . | . | TRBV13 | CASSFPGFTDTQYF | TGTGCCAGCAGCTTCCCGGGATTCACAGATACGCAGTATTTT
TRBJ2-3 | TRBD2 | . | TRBV28 | CASSPTSDRTDTQYF | TGTGCCAGCAGTCCAACTAGCGACCGCACAGATACGCAGTATTTT
TRBJ2-7 | . | . | TRBV28 | CASSLGLGSYEQYF | TGTGCCAGCAGTTTGGGGCTGGGTTCCTACGAGCAGTACTTC
TRBJ2-3 | TRBD2 | . | TRBV5-5 | CASSLVPAGDTDTQYF | TGTGCCAGCAGCTTGGTCCCAGCGGGAGACACAGATACGCAGTATTTT
TRBJ2-7 | . | . | TRBV6-5 | CASSYFYRSYEQYF | TGTGCCAGCAGTTACTTCTACCGGTCCTACGAGCAGTACTTC
TRBJ1-2 | . | . | TRBV5-6 | CASSLGGDYGYTF | TGTGCCAGCAGCTTGGGCGGAGACTATGGCTACACCTTC
TRBJ1-2 | . | . | TRBV5-1 | CASSSLGGGPNTYGYTF | TGCGCCAGCTCCTCCCTCGGGGGGGGACCTAATACCTATGGCTACACCTTC
TRBJ2-2 | TRBD1 | . | TRBV10-3 | CAISESGQVPGELFF | TGTGCCATCAGTGAGTCGGGACAGGTCCCCGGGGAGCTGTTTTTT
TRBJ2-7 | TRBD1 | . | TRBV18 | CASSPDRVVSWQYF | TGTGCCAGCTCACCCGACAGGGTTGTTTCATGGCAGTACTTC
TRBJ2-1 | . | . | TRBV27 | CASTPPVSPFSSYNEQFF | TGTGCCAGCACCCCCCCAGTTAGCCCCTTTAGCTCCTACAATGAGCAGTTCTTC
TRBJ1-2 | TRBD1 | few | TRBV15 | CATSRVAGGGYTF | TGTGCCACCAGCAGAGTTGCAGGGGGAGGCTACACCTTC
TRBJ2-7 | TRBD1 | . | TRBV7-2 | CASSYSGGAYEQYF | TGTGCCAGCAGCTACTCAGGGGGTGCCTACGAGCAGTACTTC
TRBJ1-4 | . | . | TRBV5-4 | CASSRTVMSEKLFF | TGTGCCAGCAGCCGGACAGTGATGAGTGAAAAACTGTTTTTT
TRBJ2-1 | . | few | TRBV6-6 | CASSPHLASYNEQFF | TGTGCCAGCAGTCCCCATCTAGCGTCCTACAATGAGCAGTTCTTC
TRBJ1-1 | TRBD1 | . | TRBV27 | CATEKLPRGQRAFF | TGTGCCACTGAAAAACTCCCCAGGGGGCAAAGGGCTTTCTTT
TRBJ2-1 | . | . | TRBV15 | CATSRVRNEQFF | TGTGCCACCAGCAGAGTCCGCAATGAGCAGTTCTTC
TRBJ2-7 | . | . | TRBV18 | CASSPMTAGVGEQYF | TGTGCCAGCTCACCCATGACTGCGGGCGTGGGAGAGCAGTACTTC
TRBJ2-1 | . | . | TRBV9 | CASNQGLSRYNEQFF | TGTGCCAGCAACCAAGGACTGAGCCGTTACAATGAGCAGTTCTTC
TRBJ2-7 | TRBD2 | . | TRBV5-6 | CASSLGTSGTLGEQYF | TGTGCCAGCAGCTTGGGGACTAGCGGGACGCTGGGCGAGCAGTACTTC
TRBJ2-7 | TRBD1 | . | TRBV5-4 | CASSPWTGVDEQYF | TGTGCCAGCAGCCCTTGGACAGGGGTAGACGAGCAGTACTTC
TRBJ1-1 | . | . | TRBV7-2 | CASSLVGRGDTEAFF | TGTGCCAGCAGCTTAGTTGGCAGGGGAGACACTGAAGCTTTCTTT
TRBJ1-1 | . | . | TRBV27 | CASSHQGGTEAFF | TGTGCCAGCAGCCACCAGGGTGGGACTGAAGCTTTCTTT
TRBJ1-1 | TRBD1 | . | TRBV19 | CASSVLQGAAFF | TGTGCCAGTAGTGTCCTACAGGGGGCCGCTTTCTTT